This entry describes one TCR beta chain. The antigen remains undetermined. Pooling of second doses given at about 4 or about 12 weeks was done. The sample originates from a study of T cell responses to AZD1222 COVID-19 vaccine. General observations from the study: A mostly white British donor set with more females was recruited, and clonal diversity was possibly underestimated.

Deletions cut 4 bases from V and 3 bases from J, with 9 bases between. Germline CDR1 WNHNN, CDR2 SYGVQD (reference sequence). This CDR3 spans 13 amino acids. Generated by immunoSEQ multiplex PCR, the TCRdb table keeps only in-frame clones and is missing some. The table includes 80,000 to 95,000 clones, less than 95% detected once. The source material was peripheral blood, sampled 28 days after the second AZD1222 dose. This TCR came from an adult who received the AZD1222 COVID-19 vaccine. The chain recombines TRBV10-1 with TRBJ1-1; D is uncertain. The CDR3 reads CASSGTQYTEAFF. CDR3 DNA: TGCGCCAGCAGTGGGACCCAGTACACTGAAGCTTTCTTT.